This paragraph reports one T cell receptor (beta chain). The record originates from a study of shared clonotypes between healthy human individuals. Clones were sequenced by immunoSEQ multiplex PCR, and TCRdb holds only the in-frame ones, with some missing. Among about 1.1 million clones listed, 60% to 85% were seen once. Between the trimmed V and J ends, which lost 6 bases and 3 bases, there was a span of 8 bases. CDR3 length: 13 amino acids. Germline V gene lookup returns CDR1 LNHDA and CDR2 SQIVND (reference sequence). The TCR was taken from a man aged 18 to 35 in good health. Some clones in this sample may be carry-over from other donors' samples. The sample consisted of memory CD4+ T cells from PBMCs. Subset specified: CD45RA-negative fraction. The chain carries TRBV19 and TRBJ2-2; D unresolved. The CDR3: CASSRVDTGELFF. The CDR3 DNA follows: TGTGCCAGTAGCCGCGTAGACACCGGGGAGCTGTTTTTT.